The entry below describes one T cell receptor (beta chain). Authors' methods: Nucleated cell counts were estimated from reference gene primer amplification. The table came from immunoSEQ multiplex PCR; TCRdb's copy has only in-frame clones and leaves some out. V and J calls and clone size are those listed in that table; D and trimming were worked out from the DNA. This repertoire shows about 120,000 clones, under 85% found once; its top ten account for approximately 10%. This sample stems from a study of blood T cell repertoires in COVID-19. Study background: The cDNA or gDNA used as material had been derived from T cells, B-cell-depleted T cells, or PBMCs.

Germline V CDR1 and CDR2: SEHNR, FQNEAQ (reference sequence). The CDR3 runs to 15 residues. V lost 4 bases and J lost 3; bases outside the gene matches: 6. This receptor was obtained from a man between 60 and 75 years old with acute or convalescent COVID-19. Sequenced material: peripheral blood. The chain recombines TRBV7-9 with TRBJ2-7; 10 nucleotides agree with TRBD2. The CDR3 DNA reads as TGTGCCAGCAGCTCACTAGCGGGATCGCTCTACGAGCAGTACTTC. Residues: CASSSLAGSLYEQYF.